The clone carrying this T cell receptor beta chain occurred a few times. Its antigen is not identified. RNA served as the template for amplifying TCR beta CDR3 regions. The library came from an HTBI-primed first-round RT-PCR and a second-round multiplex PCR. TCRdb re-analysed the multiplex PCR reads in MiXCR, keeping a single row per CDR3 protein. The profile shows about 1.2 million distinct CDR3 sequences, about 35% of them singletons. The sample comes from a study of Graves' ophthalmopathy and Graves' hyperthyroidism. Whole-study context: Where ophthalmopathy was absent within 18 months of follow-up, hyperthyroidism was stable.

General observations from the study: Forecasting of ophthalmopathy progression by the model achieved roughly 69% sensitivity and less than 80% specificity. Blood also contained most of the expanded thyroid clonotypes above 0.001 frequency.

This sequence was found in an adult man with Graves' hyperthyroidism. The source material was peripheral blood or thyroid tissue (not recorded which).

CDR3 bases: TGTGCCAGCAGTCCCCTTGGGGGGAGCACTGAAGCTTTCTTT. Translating gives CASSPLGGSTEAFF. The genes are TRBV7-2 and TRBJ1-1; D possibly corresponds to TRBD1 (5 bases). The CDR3 has 14 amino acids. The ends were cut back, 6 bases at V and 4 bases at J, with 15 bases in the middle. Germline V gene sequence: CDR1 SGHTA, CDR2 FQGNSA.